The clone carrying this TCR beta chain was seen a few times. The antigen is unknown. Using its own MiXCR run on the 5' RACE reads, TCRdb lists one record per CDR3 protein. The sample includes about 150,000 distinct CDR3 sequences, more than 12% of them seen just once. This entry belongs to a study of T-cell memory formation after mild COVID-19. Notes on the study in general: Clones that shrank (day 15 to 85) were balanced CD4/CD8, whereas later expanders leaned CD4+. Mainly CM and EM harbored the contracting CD4+ clones; mainly EMRA harbored the CD8+ ones.

Germline CDR1 is SGHTA and CDR2 is FQGTGA. The V and J ends lost 4 bases and 0 bases respectively, with 12 bases between them. The CDR3 is 15 amino acids. The rearrangement joins TRBV7-3 to TRBJ1-2, with a weak D call TRBD1 (5 bases). This TCR was sampled from an adult woman who had mild COVID-19 (a few samples of this study predate the infection). Cell type and time point are not known. Material: PBMCs or a T cell subset sorted from them (not recorded which). CDR3 DNA: TGTGCCAGCAGCTATGGGACGGTCACTAACTATGGCTACACCTTC. It is translated as CASSYGTVTNYGYTF.